The source of this T cell receptor beta chain is a study of regulatory T cells in long-lasting Graves disease. Whole-study results and caveats: Persistent disease preferred TRBV28, TRBJ1-2 and TRBJ2-5; new disease, TRBV20-1 and TRBJ2-1. Those with persistent Graves' had less TCR diversity than newly diagnosed patients.

This clonotype has a handful of counts. Its target is unknown. As to time point: persistent/refractory GD, antithyroid drugs over 5 years with positive TRAb. Construction of the TCR library relied on RNA isolated from PBMCs. Through Arm-PCR of CDR3 regions and iRepertoire HTBI primers, TCR beta libraries were built. TCRdb reprocessed the multiplex PCR reads via MiXCR and lists one record per CDR3 protein. Seen here are 360,000 or so distinct CDR3 sequences, 23% observed once, and the top ten hold less than 30%. The CDR3 is 14 amino acids. Trimming cost V 4 bases and J 4 bases, with 10 bases left between them. CDR1 WNHNN and CDR2 SYGVQD come from the germline V gene (reference sequence).

The chain couples TRBV10-1 to TRBJ2-2; D perhaps matches TRBD2 (5 bases). The sequenced sample was peripheral blood mononuclear cells (PBMCs), obtained when the disease was refractory, from a patient treated with antithyroid drugs. The sequence derives from a woman aged 40 to 50 with Graves disease. CDR3 sequence (DNA): TGCGCCAGCAGTGCCGGGGTGTTCACCGGGGAGCTGTTTTTT. Its protein product is CASSAGVFTGELFF.